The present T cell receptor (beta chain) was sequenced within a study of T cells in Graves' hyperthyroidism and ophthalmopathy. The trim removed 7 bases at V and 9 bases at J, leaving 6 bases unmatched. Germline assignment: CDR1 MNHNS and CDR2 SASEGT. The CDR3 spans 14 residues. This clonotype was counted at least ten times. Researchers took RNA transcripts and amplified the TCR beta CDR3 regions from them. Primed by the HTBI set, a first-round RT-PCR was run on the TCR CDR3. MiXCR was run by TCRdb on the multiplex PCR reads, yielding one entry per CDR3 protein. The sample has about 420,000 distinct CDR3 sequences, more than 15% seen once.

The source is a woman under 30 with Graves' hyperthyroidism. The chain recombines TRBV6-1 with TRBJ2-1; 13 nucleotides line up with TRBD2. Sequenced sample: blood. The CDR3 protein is CASKGLAGAAEQFF. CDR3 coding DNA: TGTGCCAGCAAAGGACTAGCGGGGGCCGCTGAGCAGTTCTTC.